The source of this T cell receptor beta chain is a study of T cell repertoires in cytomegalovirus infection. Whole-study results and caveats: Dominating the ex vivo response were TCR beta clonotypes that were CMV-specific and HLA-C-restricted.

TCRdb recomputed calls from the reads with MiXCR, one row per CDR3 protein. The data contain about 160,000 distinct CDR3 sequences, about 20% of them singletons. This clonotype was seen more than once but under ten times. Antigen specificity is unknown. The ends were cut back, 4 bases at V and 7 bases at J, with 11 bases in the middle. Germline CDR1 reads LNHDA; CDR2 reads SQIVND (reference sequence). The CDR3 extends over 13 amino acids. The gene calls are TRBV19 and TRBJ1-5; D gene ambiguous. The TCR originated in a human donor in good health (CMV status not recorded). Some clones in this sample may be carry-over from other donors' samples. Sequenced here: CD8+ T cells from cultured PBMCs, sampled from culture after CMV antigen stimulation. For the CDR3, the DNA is TGTGCCAGTAGTACCTCACTTACACAGCCCCAGCATTTT. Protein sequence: CASSTSLTQPQHF. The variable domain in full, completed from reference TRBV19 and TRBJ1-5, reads DGGITQSPKYLFRKEGQNVTLSCEQNLNHDAMYWYRQDPGQGLRLIYYSQIVNDFQKGDIAEGYSVSREKKESFPLTVTSAQKNPTAFYLCASSTSLTQPQHFGDGTRLSIL.